This entry lists 27 T cell receptor beta chains sequenced from one sample in a study of blood T cells in healthy people across ages. For the second PCR, which ran for roughly 6 to 12 cycles, a sample-barcoded 5' primer and a J-beta primer mix were used. TCRdb itself ran the 5' RACE reads through MiXCR, one entry per CDR3 protein. The repertoire has over 450,000 distinct CDR3 sequences, more than 20% of them found once; the top ten carry 8.7%. The same sample was also used in a study of T cells of mothers and their children.

The sequenced sample consisted of blood. The receptors were sampled from a boy younger than 18 in good health.

The chain employs TRBV11-2 and TRBJ1-1; D may be TRBD1 (5 bases). Germline CDR1 reads SGHAT; CDR2 reads FQNNGV. V gave up 5 bases and J gave up 1 base, with 8 bases separating them. The CDR3 is 13 residues long. The CDR3 loop reads CASSPDKNTEAFF. DNA of the CDR3: TGTGCCAGCAGCCCGGACAAGAACACTGAAGCTTTCTTT. The entire variable domain, with the rest obtained from reference TRBV11-2 and TRBJ1-1, is as follows: EAGVAQSPRYKIIEKRQSVAFWCNPISGHATLYWYQQILGQGPKLLIQFQNNGVVDDSQLPKDRFSAERLKGVDSTLKIQPAKLEDSAVYLCASSPDKNTEAFFGQGTRLTVV.

Notes on this clonotype: The conserved final phenylalanine or tryptophan is absent from the CDR3, which likely points to a read error. The chain links TRBV5-4 to TRBJ1-4, with a tentative D call TRBD1 (5 bases). CDR1 and CDR2 from the germline V gene are SGHNT and YYREEE (reference sequence). V lost 1 base to trimming and J lost 8 bases, with 18 bases between them. This CDR3 is 16 amino acids long. CDR3 protein: CASSLWKDGGSEKLFL. DNA for the CDR3: TGTGCCAGCAGCTTGTGGAAGGACGGGGGGTCGGAAAAACTGTTTCTT.

This clonotype was detected a few times. The V call is TRBV15, the J call TRBJ2-5, with 8 bases lining up with TRBD1. The J call may be incorrect, as the DNA end agrees better with TRBJ2-7. Germline values: CDR1 LNHNV, CDR2 YYDKDF (reference sequence). The CDR3 spans 15 residues. The CDR3 DNA is TGTGCCACCAGCAAGGACAGGGTTAGGTCCTACGAGCAGTACTTC. The encoded protein is CATSKDRVRSYEQYF.

This clonotype has a handful of counts. V usage is TRBV29-1 and J usage is TRBJ2-3; D perhaps matches TRBD1 (6 bases). CDR1 is SQVTM, CDR2 ANQGSEA, per germline. The CDR3 is 15 residues long. The V end lost 0 bases, the J end lost 2 bases, and 12 bases lay between the germline ends. The CDR3 reads CSVEDLRQVTDTQYF. CDR3 DNA: TGCAGCGTTGAAGATCTGAGACAGGTCACAGATACGCAGTATTTT.

This clonotype was detected a few times. The CDR3 loop reads CASSLEARKLTGNTIYF. CDR3 nucleotides: TGTGCCAGCAGCTTAGAGGCACGGAAACTTACTGGAAACACCATATATTTT. V is TRBV7-9 and J is TRBJ1-3; no definite D call. In germline, CDR1 is SEHNR, CDR2 FQNEAQ (reference sequence). V lost 1 base and J 2 bases, leaving 15 bases between the germline ends. The CDR3 loop spans 17 amino acids. Combining the CDR3 with reference TRBV7-9 and TRBJ1-3 gives the whole variable domain DTGVSQNPRHKITKRGQNVTFRCDPISEHNRLYWYRQTLGQGPEFLTYFQNEAQLEKSRLLSDRFSAERPKGSFSTLEIQRTEQGDSAMYLCASSLEARKLTGNTIYFGEGSWLTVV.

In this sample, this clonotype turned up a few times. The chain has TRBV7-3 and TRBJ2-3; D possibly corresponds to TRBD1 (6 bases). V was shortened by 1 base and J by 4 bases, with 9 bases between the two germline ends. CDR3 length equals 14 residues. Germline CDR1 SGHTA, CDR2 FQGTGA. CDR3 loop: CASSLIAGADTQYF. CDR3 in DNA: TGTGCCAGCAGCTTAATCGCAGGGGCAGATACGCAGTATTTT. Full variable domain (missing parts from reference TRBV7-3 and TRBJ2-3): GAGVSQTPSNKVTEKGKYVELRCDPISGHTALYWYRQSLGQGPEFLIYFQGTGAADDSGLPNDRFFAVRPEGSVSTLKIQRTERGDSAVYLCASSLIAGADTQYFGPGTRLTVL.

V usage is TRBV27 and J usage is TRBJ1-2; D not certain. Germline CDR1 is MNHEY and CDR2 is SMNVEV (reference sequence). CDR3 size: 18 residues. Deletions cut 0 bases from V and 5 bases from J, with 22 bases between. The CDR3 is CASSLSTVASRRSYGYTF. For the CDR3, the DNA is TGTGCCAGCAGTTTATCCACAGTAGCCTCCCGGCGCTCTTATGGCTACACCTTC.

This clonotype was seen only a few times. The chain combines TRBV7-9 with TRBJ2-7; the D is unclear. V was clipped by 1 base and J by 0 bases, with 7 bases between them. The CDR3 has 14 amino acids. From germline, CDR1 is SEHNR and CDR2 FQNEAQ (reference sequence). CDR3 sequence: CASSLERISYEQYF. The CDR3 nucleotides are TGTGCCAGCAGCTTAGAACGGATCTCCTACGAGCAGTACTTC.

The CDR3 here is CASLLGGREKLFF. The CDR3 DNA reads as TGTGCCAGCCTATTGGGCGGACGGGAAAAACTGTTTTTT. The chain joins TRBV6-6 to TRBJ1-4; D call uncertain. CDR3 size: 13 residues. The germline V gene has CDR1 MNHNY and CDR2 SVGAGI (reference sequence). The V and J ends lost 8 bases and 8 bases respectively, with 15 bases between them.

Here the CDR3 DNA reads TGTGCCAGCTCGAACCTAGGGGGAGAGACCCAGTACTTC. Its protein is CASSNLGGETQYF. V usage is TRBV6-6 and J usage is TRBJ2-5; the D gene is possibly TRBD1 (6 bases). V was pared by 8 bases and J by 4 bases, with 14 bases between. This CDR3 has 13 residues. Germline lookup yields CDR1 MNHNY and CDR2 SVGAGI (reference sequence).

This clonotype was observed a single time. The chain has TRBV5-1 and TRBJ2-5; 9 bases line up with TRBD1. The CDR3 extends over 14 amino acids. V shed 4 bases and J 11 bases; nucleotides not matched to a gene: 12. Germline V lookup: CDR1 SGHRS, CDR2 YFSETQ. CDR3 region: CASSPRTGEGEQYF. Written as DNA, the CDR3 is TGCGCCAGCAGCCCACGGACAGGGGAGGGTGAGCAGTACTTC.

The chain couples TRBV28 to TRBJ1-2, with TRBD1 identical over 9 bases. V lost 5 bases, J lost 8 bases, and 3 bases stayed unmatched. The CDR3 totals 12 residues. Germline CDR1 is MDHEN and CDR2 is SYDVKM. The DNA of the CDR3 is TGTGCCAGCAGTACGACAGGGGGAGGCTACACCTTC. Protein sequence: CASSTTGGGYTF.

The chain combines TRBV11-2 with TRBJ1-3; maybe TRBD1 (6 bases). This CDR3 is built from 16 residues. V lost 1 base to trimming and J lost 4 bases, with 14 bases between them. CDR1 and CDR2 from the germline V gene are SGHAT and FQNNGV. CDR3 residues: CASSLVRGASGNTIYF. The CDR3, as DNA: TGTGCCAGCAGCTTAGTTCGGGGGGCTTCGGGAAACACCATATATTTT.

The chain links TRBV7-9 to TRBJ1-2, with D possibly TRBD1 on 6 matching bases. V was trimmed by 5 bases and J by 0 bases, leaving 19 bases between them. Looked up from germline, CDR1 is SEHNR and CDR2 is FQNEAQ (reference sequence). The CDR3 extends over 17 amino acids. Written as DNA, the CDR3 is TGTGCCAGCAGCCCCAGACAGGTGGGGAATACTAACTATGGCTACACCTTC. Amino acid sequence: CASSPRQVGNTNYGYTF.

This clonotype appeared a few times. For the CDR3, the DNA is TGTGCCAGCCGAGTGGGACAGGGGAAGAAGGACTCCTACAATGAGCAGTTCTTC. It translates to CASRVGQGKKDSYNEQFF. The V and J genes are TRBV12-3 or TRBV12-4 and TRBJ2-1, with 10 bases aligning to TRBD1. With V trimmed by 8 bases and J by 0 bases, 13 bases remained unmatched. This CDR3 is built from 18 residues.

The chain combines TRBV18 with TRBJ2-2, with 10 bases lining up with TRBD1. CDR3 length equals 17 residues. Losses at the gene ends were 3 bases for V and 0 bases for J; bases not matched to a gene: 4. The V gene's germline CDR1 is KGHSH and CDR2 LQKENI. CDR3 amino acids: CASSPDRGHTNTGELFF. DNA of the CDR3: TGTGCCAGCTCACCCGACAGGGGGCACACGAACACCGGGGAGCTGTTTTTT.

This sequence joins TRBV14 and TRBJ2-5; D gene ambiguous. CDR1 and CDR2 (germline): SGHDN, FVKESK. V lost 5 bases and J lost 9, with 16 bases in between. CDR3 size: 13 residues. The CDR3 here is CASSYEKRMAQYF. The CDR3 coding sequence is TGTGCCAGCAGCTACGAAAAGAGAATGGCCCAGTACTTC. Full variable domain (remainder filled in from reference TRBV14 and TRBJ2-5): EAGVTQFPSHSVIEKGQTVTLRCDPISGHDNLYWYRRVMGKEIKFLLHFVKESKQDESGMPNNRFLAERTGGTYSTLKVQPAELEDSGVYFCASSYEKRMAQYFGPGTRLLVL.

The chain uses TRBV4-2 and TRBJ1-5; D not certain. Germline assignment: CDR1 LGHNA and CDR2 YNFKEQ. The CDR3 runs to 14 residues. V lost 0 bases to trimming and J lost 5 bases, with 8 bases between them. CDR3 DNA: TGTGCCAGCAGCCAAGATCTCCGGGATCAGCCCCAGCATTTT. Encoded protein: CASSQDLRDQPQHF.

This clonotype occurred once. This rearrangement joins TRBV12-3 or TRBV12-4 to TRBJ2-5; no definite D call. The CDR3 consists of 13 residues. The V and J ends lost 4 bases and 0 bases respectively, with 6 bases between them. The CDR3 protein is CASSSKNQETQYF. The CDR3 nucleotides are TGTGCCAGCAGTTCCAAGAACCAAGAGACCCAGTACTTC.

J is TRBJ1-2 and V is TRBV29-1; possibly TRBD1 for D (6 bases). Germline values: CDR1 SQVTM, CDR2 ANQGSEA. There are 14 residues in the CDR3. Trimming removed 0 bases from V and 8 bases from J, with 16 bases in between. DNA for the CDR3: TGCAGCGTTGAAGACCACAGGGCATTGAGGGGCTACACCTTC. This encodes CSVEDHRALRGYTF.

This clonotype turned up a few times. V gene TRBV29-1 combines with J gene TRBJ2-5; 10 positions agree with TRBD1. This CDR3 has 17 amino acids. Unmatched junction bases numbered 10, after V lost 0 bases and J lost 3 bases. In germline, CDR1 is SQVTM, CDR2 ANQGSEA. Written as DNA, the CDR3 is TGCAGCGTTGAAGATTGGGATGGGGACAGGGGTAAAGAGACCCAGTACTTC. This sequence encodes CSVEDWDGDRGKETQYF.

The J gene is TRBJ1-2, the V gene TRBV27; 11 bases match TRBD1. V lost 1 base to trimming and J lost 8 bases; unmatched junction nucleotides: 15. The germline V gene has CDR1 MNHEY and CDR2 SMNVEV (reference sequence). CDR3 size: 18 residues. The CDR3: CASSLYGSFWTGGFGYTF. CDR3 nucleotides: TGTGCCAGCAGTTTATATGGGTCTTTTTGGACAGGGGGCTTCGGCTACACCTTC.

The chain carries TRBV3-1 and TRBJ2-4, with D perhaps TRBD1 (6 bases). V was cut by 3 bases and J by 0 bases, with 12 bases left in between. CDR3 size: 16 residues. Germline assignment: CDR1 LGHDT and CDR2 YNNKEL (reference sequence). The CDR3 DNA reads as TGTGCCAGCAGCCACATGGACAGTTTAGCCAAAAACATTCAGTACTTC. It encodes CASSHMDSLAKNIQYF.

CDR3 sequence: CASSLILAGYNEQFF. As DNA, the CDR3 is TGTGCCAGCAGCTTAATACTAGCGGGGTACAATGAGCAGTTCTTC. This chain joins TRBV7-3 and TRBJ2-1; TRBD2 matches 10 bases. CDR3 length: 15 amino acids. Germline V gene data show CDR1 as SGHTA and CDR2 as FQGTGA. V lost 1 base to trimming and J lost 4 bases; unmatched junction nucleotides: 1. Filled out from reference TRBV7-3 and TRBJ2-1, the complete variable domain reads GAGVSQTPSNKVTEKGKYVELRCDPISGHTALYWYRQSLGQGPEFLIYFQGTGAADDSGLPNDRFFAVRPEGSVSTLKIQRTERGDSAVYLCASSLILAGYNEQFFGPGTRLTVL.

The chain carries TRBV7-9 and TRBJ2-3; 9 nucleotides agree with TRBD2. Germline V gene data show CDR1 as SEHNR and CDR2 as FQNEAQ (reference sequence). The CDR3 runs 16 residues. J lost 2 bases, V lost 4 bases, and 7 bases had no gene match. The chain's CDR3 is CASSSISGGVTDTQYF. CDR3 DNA sequence: TGTGCCAGCAGCTCGATTAGCGGGGGAGTCACAGATACGCAGTATTTT.

The sample holds a few counts of this clonotype. This chain connects TRBV5-1 to TRBJ2-7; no clear D. The CDR3 runs 14 residues. The V gene lost 0 bases and the J gene lost 1 base, with 8 bases spanning the gap. Looked up from germline, CDR1 is SGHRS and CDR2 is YFSETQ. As DNA, the CDR3 is TGCGCCAGCAGCTTGGTGAAGGGATCCTACGAGCAGTACTTC. Protein sequence: CASSLVKGSYEQYF. Filled out from reference TRBV5-1 and TRBJ2-7, the complete variable domain reads KAGVTQTPRYLIKTRGQQVTLSCSPISGHRSVSWYQQTPGQGLQFLFEYFSETQRNKGNFPGRFSGRQFSNSRSEMNVSTLELGDSALYLCASSLVKGSYEQYFGPGTRLTVT.

A word on this clonotype: This may come from a read error, since a much larger clone is one base off. The V gene is TRBV13, the J gene TRBJ2-2; a possible D gene is TRBD2 (5 bases). The CDR3 runs 12 residues. Germline V gene lookup returns CDR1 PRHDT and CDR2 FYEKMQ (reference sequence). The CDR3 reads CASSFHTGELSF. CDR3 DNA sequence: TGTGCCAGCAGCTTCCACACCGGGGAGCTGTCTTTT.